These T cell receptor beta chains were read from a single sample in a study of radiotherapy plus CTLA-4 blockade in lung cancer. Assay: immunoSEQ multiplex PCR; the TCRdb copy retains only in-frame clones and omits some. The repertoire consists of about 49,000 clones, with about three quarters occurring once and the leading ten covering roughly 4%. Sequenced material: peripheral blood, taken from a patient treated with radiotherapy plus ipilimumab. These receptors were taken from a human donor with non-small cell lung cancer who had a complete response to radiotherapy plus ipilimumab. CDR3s include the opening cysteine and the closing phenylalanine or tryptophan. Fields, in order: clone size, J gene, V gene, CDR3 protein. Clone size appears in some rows only: once, few, many, or a class for an expanded clone.

clone size: few; J gene: TRBJ1-1; V gene: TRBV19; CDR3 protein: CASSIRGEAFF
clone size: .; J gene: TRBJ2-3; V gene: TRBV29-1; CDR3 protein: CSVAGSTDTQYF
clone size: few; J gene: TRBJ2-2; V gene: TRBV5-1; CDR3 protein: CASSLDAAGGSGELFF
clone size: few; J gene: TRBJ1-1; V gene: TRBV19; CDR3 protein: CASRGRGGSSEAFF
clone size: few; J gene: TRBJ1-4; V gene: TRBV5-8; CDR3 protein: CASSLSNQPGGNEKLFF
clone size: .; J gene: TRBJ1-2; V gene: TRBV28; CDR3 protein: CASSSGDRGNYGYTF
clone size: few; J gene: TRBJ2-1; V gene: TRBV28; CDR3 protein: CASSHRGLVNEQFF
clone size: .; J gene: TRBJ2-1; V gene: TRBV10-2; CDR3 protein: CASSESSFGLATNNEQFF
clone size: .; J gene: TRBJ2-2; V gene: TRBV2; CDR3 protein: CASTTGGPANTGELFF
clone size: .; J gene: TRBJ2-1; V gene: TRBV6-6; CDR3 protein: CASSYEGQTYNEQFF
clone size: .; J gene: TRBJ2-1; V gene: TRBV4-2; CDR3 protein: CASSQQTSGRANEQFF
clone size: .; J gene: TRBJ2-1; V gene: TRBV6-5; CDR3 protein: CASSYTSGAYNEQFF
clone size: few; J gene: TRBJ1-6; V gene: TRBV27; CDR3 protein: CATGSPLHF
clone size: .; J gene: TRBJ2-5; V gene: TRBV9; CDR3 protein: CASSALAGGPEETQYF
clone size: once; J gene: TRBJ1-1; V gene: TRBV6-1; CDR3 protein: CASAKGKVGNTEAFF
clone size: .; J gene: TRBJ1-1; V gene: TRBV5-4; CDR3 protein: CASSLAFVGNTEAFF
clone size: .; J gene: TRBJ1-5; V gene: TRBV7-8; CDR3 protein: CASTLSGRESNQPQHF
clone size: once; J gene: TRBJ1-1; V gene: TRBV30; CDR3 protein: CAWSEGTGASNTEAFF
clone size: .; J gene: TRBJ2-6; V gene: TRBV4-2; CDR3 protein: CASKKGDRVFSGANVLTF
clone size: few; J gene: TRBJ2-7; V gene: TRBV6-5; CDR3 protein: CASSWASGSHEQYF
clone size: .; J gene: TRBJ2-3; V gene: TRBV13; CDR3 protein: CASSRGQAPDTQYF
clone size: .; J gene: TRBJ2-1; V gene: TRBV5-1; CDR3 protein: CASSLAGGRNEQFF
clone size: .; J gene: TRBJ1-2; V gene: TRBV5-4; CDR3 protein: CASRWGTGLSYGYTF
clone size: few; J gene: TRBJ2-5; V gene: TRBV5-6; CDR3 protein: CASSYTGGRQQETQYF
clone size: .; J gene: TRBJ1-5; V gene: TRBV2; CDR3 protein: CASSGDAGVQPQHF
clone size: .; J gene: .; V gene: TRBV7-8; CDR3 protein: CASSPGRSLNYEQYF
clone size: .; J gene: TRBJ2-7; V gene: TRBV28; CDR3 protein: CASQGKPYEQYF
clone size: .; J gene: TRBJ2-1; V gene: TRBV2; CDR3 protein: CASTRAGVRNEQFF
clone size: .; J gene: TRBJ2-3; V gene: TRBV9; CDR3 protein: CASSVAGQGSVDTQYF
clone size: few; J gene: TRBJ1-4; V gene: TRBV7-6; CDR3 protein: CASSSRGTGIVRGTNEKLFF
clone size: .; J gene: TRBJ1-6; V gene: TRBV7-2; CDR3 protein: CASRSNSPLHF
clone size: .; J gene: TRBJ2-4; V gene: TRBV27; CDR3 protein: CASSLNARLSQNIQYF
clone size: .; J gene: TRBJ2-1; V gene: TRBV11-2; CDR3 protein: CASSLVLARNEQFF
clone size: .; J gene: .; V gene: TRBV11-3; CDR3 protein: CASSQESGGEQYF
clone size: .; J gene: TRBJ2-3; V gene: TRBV6-5; CDR3 protein: CASKTSTGTDTQYF
clone size: .; J gene: TRBJ2-2; V gene: TRBV5-1; CDR3 protein: CASSSQTSSNTGELFF
clone size: .; J gene: TRBJ2-1; V gene: TRBV7-2; CDR3 protein: CASSLFGQEQFF
clone size: .; J gene: TRBJ2-7; V gene: TRBV28; CDR3 protein: CASSRGGDYEQYF
clone size: few; J gene: TRBJ1-4; V gene: TRBV7-2; CDR3 protein: CASSLGRRTGGRREKLFF
clone size: .; J gene: TRBJ2-5; V gene: TRBV5-1; CDR3 protein: CASSRQEKETQYF